A single sample is the source of the 30 T cell receptor beta chains below, sequenced in a study of CD8 T cells in ankylosing spondylitis. One entry per CDR3 protein, called by TCRdb with MiXCR from the 5' RACE reads. The table records about 30,000 distinct CDR3 sequences, less than 5.5% of them present only once. Sequencing used blood, either unsorted or a sorted T cell fraction (not recorded which). These receptors all stem from a female donor with ankylosing spondylitis or in good health (not recorded which).

Judged by abundance, this clonotype is medium-sized. V is TRBV9 and J is TRBJ2-3; a weak D match, TRBD1 (7 bases). This CDR3 spans 15 amino acids. Between the trimmed V and J ends, which lost 1 base and 4 bases, there was a span of 13 bases. CDR1 is SGDLS, CDR2 YYNGEE, per germline. CDR3 residues: CASSVSTGTSDTQYF. The CDR3 DNA sequence: TGTGCCAGCAGCGTATCGACAGGGACTTCAGATACGCAGTATTTT. The whole variable domain, filled in from reference TRBV9 and TRBJ2-3, reads DSGVTQTPKHLITATGQRVTLRCSPRSGDLSVYWYQQSLDQGLQFLIQYYNGEERAKGNILERFSAQQFPDLHSELNLSSLELGDSALYFCASSVSTGTSDTQYFGPGTRLTVL.

In this sample, this clonotype turned up many times. The rearrangement links TRBV9 to TRBJ2-2; 7 bases line up with TRBD1. Germline V gene sequence: CDR1 SGDLS, CDR2 YYNGEE. Trimming took 0 bases from V and 6 from J; bases not matched to a gene: 8. The CDR3 sequence is 16 residues long. CDR3 protein: CASSVDPGTVAGELFF. The CDR3 DNA follows: TGTGCCAGCAGCGTAGATCCAGGGACAGTTGCCGGGGAGCTGTTTTTT.

This clonotype was seen ten or more times. This chain joins TRBV9 and TRBJ2-3; TRBD2 aligns across 9 bases. Unmatched junction bases numbered 4, after V lost 3 bases and J lost 2 bases. The CDR3 has 15 amino acids. Germline lookup yields CDR1 SGDLS and CDR2 YYNGEE. The CDR3 DNA sequence: TGTGCCAGCAGCGCCGCGGGGGGGTACACAGATACGCAGTATTTT. It translates to CASSAAGGYTDTQYF.

This clonotype turned up a few times. The rearrangement uses TRBV9 and TRBJ2-5; TRBD2 agrees at 12 bases. Germline loops: CDR1 SGDLS, CDR2 YYNGEE. The CDR3 consists of 21 residues. V trimming: 0 bases; J trimming: 2 bases; junction bases outside the gene matches: 17. The CDR3 coding sequence is TGTGCCAGCAGCGTAGCGGCTACCGGGACTAGCGGGCGGAGTACGCAAGAGACCCAGTACTTC. Translated: CASSVAATGTSGRSTQETQYF.

Ten or more counts support this clonotype. This rearrangement joins TRBV9 to TRBJ1-4; D unclear. CDR1 and CDR2 from the germline V gene are SGDLS and YYNGEE. This CDR3 has 15 amino acids. V was cut by 0 bases and J by 1 base, with 7 bases left in between. CDR3 in amino acids: CASSVGLVTNEKLFF. As DNA, the CDR3 is TGTGCCAGCAGCGTAGGGCTGGTAACTAATGAAAAACTGTTTTTT.

The V call is TRBV9, the J call TRBJ2-1, with 11 bases fitting TRBD1. Germline lookup yields CDR1 SGDLS and CDR2 YYNGEE. This CDR3 has 16 amino acids. The ends lost 3 bases at V and 6 bases at J; junction bases unmatched: 8. In DNA form, the CDR3 reads TGTGCCAGCAGCGACCGGACAGGGGGCGCTTCCAATGAGCAGTTCTTC. Protein product: CASSDRTGGASNEQFF.

This clonotype was observed at least ten times. This sequence joins TRBV9 and TRBJ2-1, with 7 bases that match TRBD2. The germline CDR1 and CDR2 sequences are SGDLS and YYNGEE. Trimming took 0 bases from V and 3 from J; bases not matched to a gene: 3. CDR3 length: 15 amino acids. For the CDR3, the DNA is TGTGCCAGCAGCGTAGCAGCGGGGAACTACAATGAGCAGTTCTTC. This translates into CASSVAAGNYNEQFF.

Many counts were recorded for this clonotype. The rearrangement links TRBV9 to TRBJ2-5; tentative D call: TRBD2 (6 bases). The ends were cut back, 4 bases at V and 4 bases at J, with 14 bases in the middle. The length of the CDR3 is 14 residues. Germline V gene data show CDR1 as SGDLS and CDR2 as YYNGEE. DNA of the CDR3: TGTGCCAGCAGCATCGGGGGTTTTAGAGAGACCCAGTACTTC. It encodes CASSIGGFRETQYF.

This clonotype was recorded at least ten times. The chain uses TRBV9 and TRBJ2-3, with D tentatively TRBD2 (6 bases). The CDR3 loop spans 15 amino acids. V gave up 6 bases and J gave up 4 bases, with 18 bases separating them. Germline CDR1 is SGDLS and CDR2 is YYNGEE. The CDR3 bases are TGTGCCAGCACCACCCCAGGCGGGGACTCAGATACGCAGTATTTT. Translation gives CASTTPGGDSDTQYF.

There are many counts of this clonotype. CDR3 sequence reads: CASSVAGGENQPQHF. The CDR3 DNA is TGTGCCAGCAGCGTAGCTGGTGGGGAGAATCAGCCCCAGCATTTT. This rearrangement joins TRBV9 to TRBJ1-5, with D unresolved. The CDR3 sequence is 15 residues long. Trimming took off 0 bases at V and 4 bases at J, with 11 bases between the two ends. Germline V CDR1 and CDR2: SGDLS, YYNGEE.

The J gene is TRBJ2-3, the V gene TRBV9, with D uncertain. Germline loops: CDR1 SGDLS, CDR2 YYNGEE. V lost 5 bases, J lost 2 bases, and 12 bases lay in between. This CDR3 comprises 14 residues. The CDR3 DNA reads as TGTGCCAGCAGTGGTCCTACGCCCACAGATACGCAGTATTTT. Its protein product is CASSGPTPTDTQYF.

This clonotype appeared a few times. The chain uses TRBV9 and TRBJ1-4, with a possible D match to TRBD1 (6 bases). Trimming took 0 bases from V and 3 from J, leaving 9 bases between them. CDR1 SGDLS and CDR2 YYNGEE come from the germline V gene. The CDR3 has 15 residues. Here the CDR3 reads CASSVGRGANEKLFF. The CDR3 DNA reads TGTGCCAGCAGCGTAGGCAGGGGAGCTAATGAAAAACTGTTTTTT.

This clonotype came up many times. The chain recombines TRBV9 with TRBJ2-3; D gene ambiguous. The CDR3 contains 14 residues. The V end lost 0 bases, the J end lost 0 bases, and 5 bases lay between the germline ends. Germline lookup yields CDR1 SGDLS and CDR2 YYNGEE. Here the CDR3 DNA reads TGTGCCAGCAGCGTAGCCCTGAGCACAGATACGCAGTATTTT. This gives the protein CASSVALSTDTQYF.

The table lists this clonotype with many counts. This rearrangement joins TRBV9 to TRBJ1-4, with unresolved D. V was cut by 2 bases and J by 0 bases, with 8 bases left in between. Germline V gene sequence: CDR1 SGDLS, CDR2 YYNGEE. The CDR3 is 15 amino acids. Here the CDR3 DNA reads TGTGCCAGCAGCGTCGGACTGACAACTAATGAAAAACTGTTTTTT. Protein product: CASSVGLTTNEKLFF.

This clonotype was seen many times. This chain connects TRBV9 to TRBJ2-7, with D perhaps matching TRBD2 (5 bases). V gave up 0 bases and J gave up 3 bases, with 13 bases separating them. Germline V CDR1 and CDR2: SGDLS, YYNGEE. The CDR3 is 15 residues long. The CDR3 reads CASSVGETKYYEQYF. CDR3 coding DNA: TGTGCCAGCAGCGTAGGCGAGACTAAATACTACGAGCAGTACTTC. Combining the CDR3 with reference TRBV9 and TRBJ2-7 gives the whole variable domain DSGVTQTPKHLITATGQRVTLRCSPRSGDLSVYWYQQSLDQGLQFLIQYYNGEERAKGNILERFSAQQFPDLHSELNLSSLELGDSALYFCASSVGETKYYEQYFGPGTRLTVT.

This clonotype was seen a few times. The rearrangement joins TRBV9 to TRBJ2-1; D is perhaps TRBD1 (6 bases). The CDR3 loop spans 15 amino acids. In germline, CDR1 is SGDLS, CDR2 YYNGEE. The germline V and J ends were trimmed by 6 bases and 0 bases, with 13 bases remaining between them. The CDR3 region is CASTPTGSSYNEQFF. The DNA for the CDR3 is TGTGCCAGCACTCCAACAGGGAGCTCCTACAATGAGCAGTTCTTC.

This clonotype was detected ten times or more. The chain carries TRBV9 and TRBJ2-3; D is unclear. The germline gives CDR1 SGDLS, CDR2 YYNGEE. Trimming removed 5 bases at V and 2 bases at J, with 12 bases between. This CDR3 region has 14 residues. This chain's CDR3 is CASRGNTFTDTQYF. The CDR3 bases are TGTGCCAGCAGAGGAAACACCTTCACAGATACGCAGTATTTT.

V is TRBV9 and J is TRBJ2-3, with 8 bases fitting TRBD2. V trimming: 2 bases; J trimming: 4 bases; junction bases outside the gene matches: 6. CDR1 SGDLS and CDR2 YYNGEE come from the germline V gene. The CDR3 is 15 amino acids. The CDR3: CASSVTGGPPDTQYF. CDR3 bases: TGTGCCAGCAGCGTCACGGGAGGGCCCCCAGATACGCAGTATTTT.

This clonotype was detected ten times or more. The junction differs from germline at one of its ends, possibly a read error. The chain carries TRBV9 and TRBJ2-3; D uncertain. The CDR3 loop spans 13 amino acids. Germline CDR1 reads SGDLS; CDR2 reads YYNGEE. The CDR3 reads CVSTSWMSDTQYF. CDR3 nucleotide sequence: TGTGTCAGCACGTCGTGGATGTCGGATACGCAGTATTTT.

In its sample, this clonotype was seen many times. The rearrangement links TRBV9 to TRBJ2-3; the match to TRBD2 covers 13 bases. CDR1 is SGDLS, CDR2 YYNGEE, per germline. This CDR3 region has 17 residues. The V gene end was trimmed by 1 base and the J gene end by 2 bases; junction bases not matched to a gene: 4. CDR3 DNA: TGTGCCAGCAGCGTATTAGGACTAGCGGGGGACACAGATACGCAGTATTTT. It yields the protein CASSVLGLAGDTDTQYF.

The rearrangement links TRBV5-1 to TRBJ2-7, with no clear D. Trimming shortened V by 1 base and J by 3 bases, and 11 bases separated the two germline ends. Germline V gene lookup returns CDR1 SGHRS and CDR2 YFSETQ. The CDR3 loop spans 14 amino acids. The CDR3 region has the DNA TGCGCCAGCAGCTTGAATCCGGACGGCTACGAGCAGTACTTC. It encodes CASSLNPDGYEQYF.

Relative to its sample, this clonotype is medium-sized (0.01 to 0.1%). This chain uses TRBV9 with TRBJ1-3, with D unresolved. The CDR3 consists of 13 residues. The V gene's germline CDR1 is SGDLS and CDR2 YYNGEE. The V and J ends lost 2 bases and 6 bases respectively, with 9 bases between them. The CDR3 protein is CASSVSSENTIYF. DNA of the CDR3: TGTGCCAGCAGCGTTTCCTCCGAAAACACCATATATTTT.

This clonotype was recorded many times. The chain links TRBV9 to TRBJ2-2; no reliable D call. This CDR3 contains 17 residues. The V end lost 0 bases, the J end lost 0 bases, and 12 bases lay between the germline ends. Per germline, CDR1 SGDLS and CDR2 YYNGEE. The CDR3 sequence is CASSVGRTNPNTGELFF. The CDR3 nucleotides read TGTGCCAGCAGCGTAGGTAGAACTAACCCGAACACCGGGGAGCTGTTTTTT.

The table lists this clonotype with many counts. V and J are TRBV9 and TRBJ2-1; no firm D call. Trimming left V 4 bases short and J 7 bases short, with 12 bases between. The CDR3 extends over 13 amino acids. Germline CDR1 reads SGDLS; CDR2 reads YYNGEE. CDR3 DNA: TGTGCCAGCAGCCAGAAAGGGCGAAATGAGCAGTTCTTC. This gives the protein CASSQKGRNEQFF.

This clonotype showed up many times. The chain employs TRBV9 and TRBJ2-5; D call uncertain. This CDR3 spans 14 amino acids. V lost 2 bases and J lost 0, with 8 bases in between. Looked up from germline, CDR1 is SGDLS and CDR2 is YYNGEE. In DNA form, the CDR3 reads TGTGCCAGCAGCGTTCGCGGACACCAAGAGACCCAGTACTTC. This gives the protein CASSVRGHQETQYF. The variable domain in full, with the rest retrieved from reference TRBV9 and TRBJ2-5, is DSGVTQTPKHLITATGQRVTLRCSPRSGDLSVYWYQQSLDQGLQFLIQYYNGEERAKGNILERFSAQQFPDLHSELNLSSLELGDSALYFCASSVRGHQETQYFGPGTRLLVL.

The J gene is TRBJ2-3, the V gene TRBV9; 7 nucleotides line up with TRBD1. V gave up 3 bases and J gave up 0 bases; unmatched junction bases: 7. The V gene's germline CDR1 is SGDLS and CDR2 YYNGEE. CDR3 length: 16 amino acids. CDR3 DNA: TGTGCCAGCAGCGAACAGGGGTCCAGTAGCACAGATACGCAGTATTTT. This encodes CASSEQGSSSTDTQYF.

This clonotype was detected many times. The genes are TRBV9 and TRBJ2-1; 12 bases align to TRBD2. The CDR3 covers 15 residues. The V gene end was trimmed by 4 bases and the J gene end by 8 bases; junction bases not matched to a gene: 7. In germline, CDR1 is SGDLS, CDR2 YYNGEE. The CDR3 region has the DNA TGTGCCAGCAGCAAAAGGACTAGCGGGAATGATGAGCAGTTCTTC. Translation: CASSKRTSGNDEQFF.

This clonotype was counted many times. This chain connects TRBV9 to TRBJ2-4; 9 nucleotides align to TRBD1. The V gene's germline CDR1 is SGDLS and CDR2 YYNGEE. This CDR3 has 15 amino acids. The ends lost 0 bases at V and 6 bases at J; junction bases unmatched: 4. The CDR3 nucleotides read TGTGCCAGCAGCGTAGCGGGGACAGGGTCAAACATTCAGTACTTC. Translated: CASSVAGTGSNIQYF. The full variable domain, rest sourced from reference TRBV9 and TRBJ2-4, is DSGVTQTPKHLITATGQRVTLRCSPRSGDLSVYWYQQSLDQGLQFLIQYYNGEERAKGNILERFSAQQFPDLHSELNLSSLELGDSALYFCASSVAGTGSNIQYFGAGTRLSVL.

This clonotype appeared many times. This chain joins TRBV9 and TRBJ2-2; D is ambiguous. The CDR3 covers 14 residues. Trimming took 1 base from V and 0 from J, leaving 4 bases between them. CDR1 SGDLS and CDR2 YYNGEE come from the germline V gene. The CDR3 sequence: CASSVQSNTGELFF. In DNA, the CDR3 is TGTGCCAGCAGCGTACAGTCGAACACCGGGGAGCTGTTTTTT.

This clonotype was observed a handful of times. The rearrangement uses TRBV9 and TRBJ1-1; D possibly corresponds to TRBD1 (6 bases). CDR1 is SGDLS, CDR2 YYNGEE, per germline. Trimming took off 5 bases at V and 7 bases at J, with 15 bases between the two ends. This CDR3 contains 13 residues. CDR3 bases: TGTGCCAGCAGTGCCGGAGACAGGAGTGAAGCTTTCTTT. Encoded protein: CASSAGDRSEAFF.